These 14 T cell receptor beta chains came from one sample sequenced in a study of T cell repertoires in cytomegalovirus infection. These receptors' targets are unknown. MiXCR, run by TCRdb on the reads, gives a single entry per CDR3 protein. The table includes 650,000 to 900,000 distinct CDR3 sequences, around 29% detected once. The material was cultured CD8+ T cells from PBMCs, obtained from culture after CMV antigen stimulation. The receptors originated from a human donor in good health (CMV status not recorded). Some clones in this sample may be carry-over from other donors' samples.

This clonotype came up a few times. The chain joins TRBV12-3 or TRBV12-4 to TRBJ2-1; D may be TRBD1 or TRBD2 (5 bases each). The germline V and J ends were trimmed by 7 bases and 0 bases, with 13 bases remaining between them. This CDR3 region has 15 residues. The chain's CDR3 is CASNHRDHSYNEQFF. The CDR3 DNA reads TGTGCCAGCAATCACCGGGACCACTCCTACAATGAGCAGTTCTTC.

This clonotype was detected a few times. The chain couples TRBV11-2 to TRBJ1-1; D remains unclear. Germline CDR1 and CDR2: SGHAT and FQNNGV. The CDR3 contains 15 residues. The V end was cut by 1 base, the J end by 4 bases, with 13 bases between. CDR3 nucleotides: TGTGCCAGCAGCTTAGTCGGGCTAGGGTTCACTGAAGCTTTCTTT. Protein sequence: CASSLVGLGFTEAFF.

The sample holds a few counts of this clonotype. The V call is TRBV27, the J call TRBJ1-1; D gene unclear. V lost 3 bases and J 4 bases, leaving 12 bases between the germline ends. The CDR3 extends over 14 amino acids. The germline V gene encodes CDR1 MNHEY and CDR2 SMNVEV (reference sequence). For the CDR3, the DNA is TGTGCCAGCAGTTTCGCCGCCGGTGCCACTGAAGCTTTCTTT. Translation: CASSFAAGATEAFF.

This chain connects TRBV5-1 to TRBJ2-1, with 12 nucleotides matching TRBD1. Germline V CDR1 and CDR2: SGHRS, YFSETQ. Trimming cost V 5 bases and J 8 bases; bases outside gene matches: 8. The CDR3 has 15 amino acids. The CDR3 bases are TGCGCCAGCAGTTCCGGGACAGGGGGCTTCGATGAGCAGTTCTTC. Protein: CASSSGTGGFDEQFF.

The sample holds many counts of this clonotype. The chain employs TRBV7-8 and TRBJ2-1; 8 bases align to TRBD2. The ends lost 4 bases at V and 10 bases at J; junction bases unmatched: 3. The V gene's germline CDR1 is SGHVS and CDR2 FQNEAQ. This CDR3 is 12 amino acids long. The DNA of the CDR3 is TGTGCCAGCAGCTCGGGGGGGCGAGAGCAGTTCTTC. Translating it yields CASSSGGREQFF.

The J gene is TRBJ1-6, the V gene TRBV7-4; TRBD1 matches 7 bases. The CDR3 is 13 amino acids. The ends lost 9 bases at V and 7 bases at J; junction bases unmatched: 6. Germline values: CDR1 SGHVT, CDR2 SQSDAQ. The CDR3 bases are TGTGCCAGGACGACAGGGCGGAATTCACCCCTCCACTTT. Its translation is CARTTGRNSPLHF.

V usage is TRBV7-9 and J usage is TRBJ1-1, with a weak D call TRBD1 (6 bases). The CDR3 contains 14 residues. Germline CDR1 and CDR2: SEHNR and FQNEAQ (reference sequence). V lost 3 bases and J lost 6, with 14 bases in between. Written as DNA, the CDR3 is TGTGCCAGCAGCTTGGGGGGCAGGGCAGCTGAAGCTTTCTTT. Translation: CASSLGGRAAEAFF.

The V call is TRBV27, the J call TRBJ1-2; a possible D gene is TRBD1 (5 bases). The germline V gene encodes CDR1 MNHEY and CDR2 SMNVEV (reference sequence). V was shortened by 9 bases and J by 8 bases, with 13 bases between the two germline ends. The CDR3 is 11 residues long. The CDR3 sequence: CASWTIKGYTF. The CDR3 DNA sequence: TGTGCCAGTTGGACAATCAAGGGCTACACCTTC.

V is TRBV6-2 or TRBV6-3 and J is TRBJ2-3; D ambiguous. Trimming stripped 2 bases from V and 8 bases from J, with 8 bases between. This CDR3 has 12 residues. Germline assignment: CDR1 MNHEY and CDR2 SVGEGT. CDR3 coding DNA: TGTGCCAGCAGTTACCCCCAGCCTACGCAGTATTTT. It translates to CASSYPQPTQYF.

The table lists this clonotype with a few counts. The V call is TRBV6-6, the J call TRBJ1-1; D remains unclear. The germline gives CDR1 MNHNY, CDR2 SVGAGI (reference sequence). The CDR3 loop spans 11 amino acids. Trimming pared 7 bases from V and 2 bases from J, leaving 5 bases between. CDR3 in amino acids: CASILNTEAFF. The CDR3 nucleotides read TGTGCCAGCATTCTTAACACTGAAGCTTTCTTT.

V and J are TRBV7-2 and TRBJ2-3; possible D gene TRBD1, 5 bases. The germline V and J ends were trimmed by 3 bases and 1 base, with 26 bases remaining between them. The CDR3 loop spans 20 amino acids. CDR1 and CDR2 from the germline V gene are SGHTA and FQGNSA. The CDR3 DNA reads TGTGCCAGCAGCTTCCAGGGTCGGATGAACCTAGGGCCTCGCACAGATACGCAGTATTTT. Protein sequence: CASSFQGRMNLGPRTDTQYF.

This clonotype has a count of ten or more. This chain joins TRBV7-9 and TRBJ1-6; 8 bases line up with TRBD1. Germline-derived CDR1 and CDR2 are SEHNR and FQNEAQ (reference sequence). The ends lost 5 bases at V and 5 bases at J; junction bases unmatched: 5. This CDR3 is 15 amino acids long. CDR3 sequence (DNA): TGTGCCAGCAGCCCGCGGACAGGGCATAATTCACCCCTCCACTTT. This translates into CASSPRTGHNSPLHF.

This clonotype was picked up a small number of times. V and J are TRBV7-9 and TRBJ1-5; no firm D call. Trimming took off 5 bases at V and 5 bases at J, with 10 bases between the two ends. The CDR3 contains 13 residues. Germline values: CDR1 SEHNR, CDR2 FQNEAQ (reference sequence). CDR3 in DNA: TGTGCCAGCAGCCGGGTGCGGGATCAGCCCCAGCATTTT. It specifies CASSRVRDQPQHF. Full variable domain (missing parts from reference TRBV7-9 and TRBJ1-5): DTGVSQNPRHKITKRGQNVTFRCDPISEHNRLYWYRQTLGQGPEFLTYFQNEAQLEKSRLLSDRFSAERPKGSFSTLEIQRTEQGDSAMYLCASSRVRDQPQHFGDGTRLSIL.

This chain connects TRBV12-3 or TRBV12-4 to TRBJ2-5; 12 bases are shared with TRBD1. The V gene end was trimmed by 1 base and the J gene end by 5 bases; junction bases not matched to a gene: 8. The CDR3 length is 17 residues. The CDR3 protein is CASSLGYRDRGQETQYF. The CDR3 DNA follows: TGTGCCAGCAGTTTAGGCTATCGGGACAGGGGGCAGGAGACCCAGTACTTC.